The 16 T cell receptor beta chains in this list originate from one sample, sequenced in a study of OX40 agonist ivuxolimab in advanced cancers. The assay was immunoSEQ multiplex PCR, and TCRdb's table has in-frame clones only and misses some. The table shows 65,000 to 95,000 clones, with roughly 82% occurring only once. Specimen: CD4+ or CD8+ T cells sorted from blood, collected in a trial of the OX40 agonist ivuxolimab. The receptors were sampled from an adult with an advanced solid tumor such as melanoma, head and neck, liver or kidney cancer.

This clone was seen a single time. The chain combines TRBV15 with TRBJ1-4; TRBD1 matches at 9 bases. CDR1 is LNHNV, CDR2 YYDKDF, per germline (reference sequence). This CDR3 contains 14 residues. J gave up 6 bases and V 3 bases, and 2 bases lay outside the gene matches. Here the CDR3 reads CATSRGQGDEKLFF. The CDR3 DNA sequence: TGTGCCACCAGCAGGGGACAGGGTGATGAAAAACTGTTTTTT.

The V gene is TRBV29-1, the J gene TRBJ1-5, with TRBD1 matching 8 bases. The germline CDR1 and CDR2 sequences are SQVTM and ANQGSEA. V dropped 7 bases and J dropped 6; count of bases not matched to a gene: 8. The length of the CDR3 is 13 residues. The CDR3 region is CSARGPGGQPQHF. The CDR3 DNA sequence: TGCAGCGCCAGGGGGCCTGGGGGTCAGCCCCAGCATTTT.

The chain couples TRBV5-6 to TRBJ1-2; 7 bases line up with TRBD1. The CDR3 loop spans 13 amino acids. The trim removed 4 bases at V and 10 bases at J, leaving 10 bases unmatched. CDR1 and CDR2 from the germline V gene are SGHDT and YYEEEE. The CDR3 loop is CASSAVQGFFYTF. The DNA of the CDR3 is TGTGCCAGCAGCGCAGTACAGGGGTTTTTCTACACCTTC.

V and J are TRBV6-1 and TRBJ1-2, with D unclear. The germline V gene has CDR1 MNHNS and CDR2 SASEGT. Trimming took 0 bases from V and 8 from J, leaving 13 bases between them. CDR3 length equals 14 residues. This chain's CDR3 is CASSEADGLRGYTF. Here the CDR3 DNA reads TGTGCCAGCAGTGAAGCGGACGGGCTGCGGGGCTACACCTTC.

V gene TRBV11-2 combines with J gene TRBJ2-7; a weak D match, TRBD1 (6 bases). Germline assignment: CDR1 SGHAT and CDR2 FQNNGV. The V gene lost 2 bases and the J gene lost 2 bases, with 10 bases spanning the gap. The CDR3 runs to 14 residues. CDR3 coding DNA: TGTGCCAGCAGCTTACGAGGGGGTCCCTACGAGCAGTACTTC. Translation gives CASSLRGGPYEQYF.

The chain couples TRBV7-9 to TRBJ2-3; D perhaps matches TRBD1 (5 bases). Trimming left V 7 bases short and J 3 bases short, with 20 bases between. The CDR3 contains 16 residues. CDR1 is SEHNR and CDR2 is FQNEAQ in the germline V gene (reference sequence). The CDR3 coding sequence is TGTGCCAGCACCCCCCTGACAGCCCCACGGACAGATACGCAGTATTTT. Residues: CASTPLTAPRTDTQYF.

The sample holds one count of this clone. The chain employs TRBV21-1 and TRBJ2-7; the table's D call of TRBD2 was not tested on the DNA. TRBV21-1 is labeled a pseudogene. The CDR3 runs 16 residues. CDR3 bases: TGTGCCAGCAGCAAAGGATCCCCTAGTGTTCTATACGAGCAGTACTTC. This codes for CASSKGSPSVLYEQYF.

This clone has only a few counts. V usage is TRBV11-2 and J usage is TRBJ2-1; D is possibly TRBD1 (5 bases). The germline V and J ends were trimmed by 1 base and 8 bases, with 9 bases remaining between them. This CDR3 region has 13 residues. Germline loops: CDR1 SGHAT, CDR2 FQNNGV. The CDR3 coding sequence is TGTGCCAGCAGCTTAGTAAGGGGATATGAGCAGTTCTTC. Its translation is CASSLVRGYEQFF.

DNA for the CDR3: TGTGCCAGCAGCTTATCGTATTACACTGAAGCTTTCTTT. As protein: CASSLSYYTEAFF. This chain uses TRBV11-2 with TRBJ1-1, with D unresolved. The CDR3 consists of 13 residues. Germline V lookup: CDR1 SGHAT, CDR2 FQNNGV. The ends were cut back, 2 bases at V and 3 bases at J, with 7 bases in the middle.

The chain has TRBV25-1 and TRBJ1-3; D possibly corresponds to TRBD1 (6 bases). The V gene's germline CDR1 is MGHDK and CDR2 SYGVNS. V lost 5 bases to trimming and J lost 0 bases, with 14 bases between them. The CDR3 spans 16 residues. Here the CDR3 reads CASSPAGGSSGNTIYF. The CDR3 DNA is TGTGCCAGCAGTCCTGCGGGGGGCTCCTCTGGAAACACCATATATTTT. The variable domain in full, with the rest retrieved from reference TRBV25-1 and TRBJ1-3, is EADIYQTPRYLVIGTGKKITLECSQTMGHDKMYWYQQDPGMELHLIHYSYGVNSTEKGDLSSESTVSRIRTEHFPLTLESARPSHTSQYLCASSPAGGSSGNTIYFGEGSWLTVV.

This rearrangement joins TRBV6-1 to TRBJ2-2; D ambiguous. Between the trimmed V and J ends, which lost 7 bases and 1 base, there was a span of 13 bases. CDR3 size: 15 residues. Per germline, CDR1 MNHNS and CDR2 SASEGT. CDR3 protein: CASTPFPGNTGELFF. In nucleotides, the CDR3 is TGTGCCAGCACCCCATTTCCGGGGAACACCGGGGAGCTGTTTTTT.

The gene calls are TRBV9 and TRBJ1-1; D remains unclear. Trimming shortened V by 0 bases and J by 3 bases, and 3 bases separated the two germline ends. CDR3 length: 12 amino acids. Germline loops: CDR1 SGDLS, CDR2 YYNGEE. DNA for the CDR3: TGTGCCAGCAGCGTAGCGGACACTGAAGCTTTCTTT. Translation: CASSVADTEAFF.

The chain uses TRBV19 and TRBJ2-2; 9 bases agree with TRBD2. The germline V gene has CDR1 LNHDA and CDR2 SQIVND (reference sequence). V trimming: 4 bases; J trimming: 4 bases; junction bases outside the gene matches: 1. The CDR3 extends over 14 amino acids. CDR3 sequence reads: CASSSGRATGELFF. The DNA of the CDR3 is TGTGCCAGTAGTAGCGGGAGGGCCACCGGGGAGCTGTTTTTT.

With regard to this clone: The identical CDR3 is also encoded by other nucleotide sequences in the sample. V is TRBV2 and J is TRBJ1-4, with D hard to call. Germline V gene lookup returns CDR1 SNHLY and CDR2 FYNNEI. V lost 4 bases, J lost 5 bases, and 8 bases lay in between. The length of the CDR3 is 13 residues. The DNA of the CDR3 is TGTGCCAGCAGTGGGCGGATGAATGAAAAACTGTTTTTT. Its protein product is CASSGRMNEKLFF.

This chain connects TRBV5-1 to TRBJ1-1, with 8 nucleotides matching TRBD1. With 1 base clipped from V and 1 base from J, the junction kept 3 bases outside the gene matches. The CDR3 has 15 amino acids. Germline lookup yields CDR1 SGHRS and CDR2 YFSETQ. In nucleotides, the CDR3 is TGCGCCAGCAGCTTGCGGACAGGGAAGAACACTGAAGCTTTCTTT. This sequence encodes CASSLRTGKNTEAFF.

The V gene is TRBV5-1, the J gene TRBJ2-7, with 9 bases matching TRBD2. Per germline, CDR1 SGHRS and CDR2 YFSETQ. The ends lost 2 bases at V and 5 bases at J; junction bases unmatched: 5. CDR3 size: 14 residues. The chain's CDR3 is CASSFSGRNHEQYF. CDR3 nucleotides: TGCGCCAGCAGCTTTAGCGGGAGAAACCACGAGCAGTACTTC.